This TCR beta chain was found in a study of OX40 agonist ivuxolimab in advanced cancers. A note on the overall study: Ivuxolimab, which targeted the costimulatory receptor OX40 (CD134), was an agonistic, fully human IgG2 monoclonal antibody. In the dose-escalation cohort, roughly 80% of patients were male, and the mean age was roughly 60 years, with a range of roughly 20 to 79. Patients were allowed to have had prior anti-PD-1, anti-PD-L1 or anti-CTLA-4 therapy, and around 43% of the dose-escalation patients had been treated with checkpoint inhibitors. The point of sequencing TCRbeta in the periphery was to test whether ivuxolimab changed TCR sequence diversity and drove clonal T-cell expansion. Intravenous ivuxolimab was administered to patients every 2 weeks at six dose levels: 0.01, 0.1, 0.3, 1.5, 3 and 10 mg/kg. Among the approximately 50 dose-escalation patients, some 20 had hepatocellular carcinoma, approximately 15 melanoma, 9 renal cell carcinoma and 9 head and neck cancer. Partial responses occurred in three dose-escalation patients: two with cutaneous melanoma and one with hepatocellular carcinoma. The paper describes the monotherapy dose-escalation part (N ≈ 49 patients) of the phase I trial of ivuxolimab. General conclusions and limits of the study: Low levels of normalized T-cell clonal expansion were also shown by some nonresponding patients. At doses of 0.1 to 3.0 mg/kg, clonal expansion of both CD4+ and CD8+ T cells in blood was seen between baseline and week 6. After ivuxolimab, expanded clones were on average more numerous among CD8+ T cells than among CD4+ T cells. The antigen specificity of the peripheral T cells that underwent clonal expansion was not determined. In the 0.1-3.0 mg/kg groups, partial responders were among the patients with the lowest normalized peripheral clonal expansion, particularly in CD8+ T cells.

The CDR3 starts with the cysteine, ends with the phenylalanine, and has 12 residues. The read is trimmed to its CDR3 DNA, 36 bases read in frame from base 1. CDR1 SEHNR and CDR2 FQNEAQ were looked up in the germline V gene (reference sequence). Trimming costs V 5 bases and J 3 bases, and their ends lie 8 bases apart. About this clone itself: Its cognate antigen has yet to be identified. Per-base qualities were not stored, and no clone one base away is much larger.

The trial excluded patients who had a history of autoimmune disease or were on systemic immunosuppression. Peripheral blood for TCR sequencing was collected from all dose cohorts at baseline, on cycle 4 day 1, and on cycle 7 day 1. The samples were taken from a phase I, first-in-human, multicenter, open-label dose-escalation trial of ivuxolimab. Adults with locally advanced or metastatic melanoma, renal cell carcinoma, hepatocellular carcinoma or head and neck squamous cell carcinoma were enrolled in the trial. CD4+ and CD8+ T cells were sorted separately from peripheral blood before TCR sequencing. To sequence the TCRbeta CDR3 region, genomic DNA was isolated from the sorted cells. The immunoSEQ Assay was used for sequencing of TCRbeta CDR3 regions. Sourced from immuneACCESS, this table was stored by TCRdb with only in-frame sequences that have V and J called. A share of the clones is absent; for the studies checked, an unresolved V gene accounts for under half, and the remainder has no known explanation. The sample table shows about 60,000 clones, and about 83% are seen once. The top ten hold about 3.1% of the sample.

The starting material was CD4+ or CD8+ T cells sorted from blood, obtained in a trial of the OX40 agonist ivuxolimab. This sequence uses TRBV7-9 and TRBJ2-7; the D gene assignment is ambiguous. The receptor was isolated from an adult with an advanced solid tumor such as melanoma, head and neck, liver or kidney cancer. DNA sequence: TGTGCCAGCAGCACAGACGTCTACGAGCAGTACTTC. Translation gives CASSTDVYEQYF.